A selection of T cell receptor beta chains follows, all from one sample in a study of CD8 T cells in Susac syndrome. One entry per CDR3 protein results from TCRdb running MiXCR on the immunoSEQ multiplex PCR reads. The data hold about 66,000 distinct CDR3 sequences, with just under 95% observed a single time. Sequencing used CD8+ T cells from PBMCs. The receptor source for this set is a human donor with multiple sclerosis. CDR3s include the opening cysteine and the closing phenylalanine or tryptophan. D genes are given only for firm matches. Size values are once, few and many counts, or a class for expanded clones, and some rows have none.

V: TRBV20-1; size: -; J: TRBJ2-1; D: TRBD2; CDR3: CRPTSGRSYNEQFF; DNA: TGCAGACCTACTAGCGGGAGGTCCTACAATGAGCAGTTCTTC
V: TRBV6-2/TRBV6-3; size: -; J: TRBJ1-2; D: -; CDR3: CASRGPYGYTF; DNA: TGTGCCAGCAGGGGCCCCTATGGCTACACCTTC
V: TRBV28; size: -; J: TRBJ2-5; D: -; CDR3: CASRPGARGSGVDQETQYF; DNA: TGTGCCAGCAGACCTGGGGCCAGGGGGAGCGGGGTTGACCAAGAGACCCAGTACTTC
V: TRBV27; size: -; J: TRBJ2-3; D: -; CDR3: CASSSSSSTDTQYF; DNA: TGTGCCAGCAGTTCATCCTCTAGCACAGATACGCAGTATTTT
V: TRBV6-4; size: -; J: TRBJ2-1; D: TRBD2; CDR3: CASSDSSGSNEQFF; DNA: TGTGCCAGCAGTGACTCCAGCGGGAGTAATGAGCAGTTCTTC
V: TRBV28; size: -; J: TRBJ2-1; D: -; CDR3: CASGPRTMGNEQFF; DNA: TGTGCCAGCGGGCCTCGAACAATGGGCAATGAGCAGTTCTTC
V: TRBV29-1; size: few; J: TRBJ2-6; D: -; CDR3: CSVESGSGANVLTF; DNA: TGCAGCGTTGAGAGTGGCTCTGGGGCCAACGTCCTGACTTTC
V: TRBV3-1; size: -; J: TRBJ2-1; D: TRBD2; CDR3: CASSQDHPTSLGNNEQFF; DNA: TGTGCCAGCAGCCAAGATCATCCGACTAGCCTCGGTAACAATGAGCAGTTCTTC
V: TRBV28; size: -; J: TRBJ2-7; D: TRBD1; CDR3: CASSLTGDSYEQYF; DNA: TGTGCCAGCAGTTTAACAGGGGACTCCTACGAGCAGTACTTC
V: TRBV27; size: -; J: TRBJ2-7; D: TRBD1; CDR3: CASSPGQGLSYEQYF; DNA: TGTGCCAGCAGCCCCGGACAGGGGTTGTCCTACGAGCAGTACTTC
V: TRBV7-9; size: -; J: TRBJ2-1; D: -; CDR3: CASSLVFSVHNEQFF; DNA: TGTGCCAGCAGCTTAGTCTTTTCGGTCCACAATGAGCAGTTCTTC
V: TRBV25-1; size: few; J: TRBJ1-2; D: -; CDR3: CASSEQGYGYTF; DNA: TGTGCCAGCAGTGAACAGGGTTACGGCTACACCTTC
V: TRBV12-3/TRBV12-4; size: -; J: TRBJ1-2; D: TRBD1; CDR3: CASSLSMAGGYGYTF; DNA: TGTGCCAGCAGTTTATCTATGGCAGGGGGTTATGGCTACACCTTC
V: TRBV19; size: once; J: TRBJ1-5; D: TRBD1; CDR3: CASSFRGTALNQPQHF; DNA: TGTGCCAGTAGTTTCCGGGGGACAGCTCTAAATCAGCCCCAGCATTTT
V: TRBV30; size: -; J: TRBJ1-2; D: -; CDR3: CAWAPGTGYGYTF; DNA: TGTGCCTGGGCCCCCGGGACGGGCTATGGCTACACCTTC
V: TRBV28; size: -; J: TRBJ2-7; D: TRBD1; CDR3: CASSPGTGGSYEQYF; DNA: TGTGCCAGCAGCCCAGGGACAGGGGGTAGTTACGAGCAGTACTTC
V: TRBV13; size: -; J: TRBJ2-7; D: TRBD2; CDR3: CASSGAGVYEQYF; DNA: TGTGCCAGCAGCGGAGCGGGAGTCTACGAGCAGTACTTC
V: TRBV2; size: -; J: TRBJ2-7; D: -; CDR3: CASSVKGFYEQYF; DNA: TGTGCCAGCAGTGTCAAGGGATTCTACGAGCAGTACTTC
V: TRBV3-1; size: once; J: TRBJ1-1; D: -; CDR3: CASSQVPGPWGTMNTEAFF; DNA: TGTGCCAGCAGCCAAGTACCAGGGCCCTGGGGGACAATGAACACTGAAGCTTTCTTT
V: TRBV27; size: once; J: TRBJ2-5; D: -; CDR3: CASSSLGGRQTQYF; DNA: TGTGCCAGCAGTTCCTTAGGAGGGCGGCAGACCCAGTACTTC
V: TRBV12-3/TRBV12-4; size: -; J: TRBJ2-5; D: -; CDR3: CASTNTGLGETQYF; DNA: TGTGCCAGCACTAATACAGGGCTCGGGGAGACCCAGTACTTC
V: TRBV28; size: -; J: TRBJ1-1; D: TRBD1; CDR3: CASSLTGDSEAFF; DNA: TGTGCCAGCAGCCTGACAGGGGACTCTGAAGCTTTCTTT
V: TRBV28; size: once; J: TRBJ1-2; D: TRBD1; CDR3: CASSSWDRGFSSGYTF; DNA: TGTGCCAGCAGCTCCTGGGACAGGGGTTTTTCGTCTGGCTACACCTTC
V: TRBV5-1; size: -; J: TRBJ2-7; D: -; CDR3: CASNGETSYEQYF; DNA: TGCGCCAGCAATGGGGAGACCAGCTACGAGCAGTACTTC
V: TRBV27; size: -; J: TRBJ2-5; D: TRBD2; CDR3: CASSSSGDETQYF; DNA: TGTGCCAGCAGTTCTAGCGGGGACGAGACCCAGTACTTC
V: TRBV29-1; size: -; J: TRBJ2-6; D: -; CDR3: CSVVSSGANVLTF; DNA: TGCAGCGTTGTAAGCTCTGGGGCCAACGTCCTGACTTTC
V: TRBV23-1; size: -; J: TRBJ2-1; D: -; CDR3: CASSQSFGGAYNEQFF; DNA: TGCGCCAGCAGTCAATCTTTCGGGGGAGCCTACAATGAGCAGTTCTTC
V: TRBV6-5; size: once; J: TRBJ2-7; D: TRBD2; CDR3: CASSYKAGGYSYEQYF; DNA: TGTGCCAGCAGTTACAAGGCGGGAGGATACTCCTACGAGCAGTACTTC
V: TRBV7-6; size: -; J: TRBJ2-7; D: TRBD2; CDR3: CASSPPTSGGEQYF; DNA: TGTGCCAGCAGCCCGCCTACTAGCGGGGGCGAGCAGTACTTC
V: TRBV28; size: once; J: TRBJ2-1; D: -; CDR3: CASSPLGEQFF; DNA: TGTGCCAGCAGCCCCCTCGGGGAGCAGTTCTTC
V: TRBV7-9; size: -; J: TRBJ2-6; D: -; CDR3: CAGQSAGANVLTF; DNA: TGTGCCGGACAGTCTGCTGGGGCCAACGTCCTGACTTTC
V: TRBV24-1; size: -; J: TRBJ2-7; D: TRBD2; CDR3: CATSDHRTSGQSSYEQYF; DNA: TGTGCCACCAGTGACCACCGGACTAGCGGCCAAAGCTCCTACGAGCAGTACTTC
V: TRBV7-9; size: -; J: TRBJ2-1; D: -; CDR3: CASSFQGEQFF; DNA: TGTGCCAGCAGCTTCCAAGGAGAGCAGTTCTTC
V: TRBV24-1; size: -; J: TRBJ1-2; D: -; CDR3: CATYGTLYGYTF; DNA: TGTGCCACCTACGGGACCCTCTATGGCTACACCTTC
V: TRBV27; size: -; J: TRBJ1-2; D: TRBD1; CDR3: CASSGQDYGYTF; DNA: TGTGCCAGCAGTGGACAGGACTATGGCTACACCTTC
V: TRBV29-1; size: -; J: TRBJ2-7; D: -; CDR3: CSVEDVESSYEQYF; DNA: TGCAGCGTTGAAGACGTTGAGAGCTCCTACGAGCAGTACTTC
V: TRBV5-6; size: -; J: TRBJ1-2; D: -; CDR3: CASSVLQGYYGYTF; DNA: TGTGCCAGCAGCGTCCTACAGGGATACTATGGCTACACCTTC
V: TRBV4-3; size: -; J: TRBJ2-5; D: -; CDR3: CASSQERYQETQYF; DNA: TGCGCCAGCAGCCAAGAAAGGTACCAAGAGACCCAGTACTTC
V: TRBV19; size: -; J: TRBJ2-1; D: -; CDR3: CATAPRVGEQFF; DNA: TGTGCCACCGCGCCCAGGGTAGGTGAGCAGTTCTTC
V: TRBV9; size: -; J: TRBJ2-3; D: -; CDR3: CASSVDSLPTDTQYF; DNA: TGTGCCAGCAGCGTTGACAGTCTCCCCACAGATACGCAGTATTTT
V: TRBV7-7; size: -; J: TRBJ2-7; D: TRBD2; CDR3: CASSLAVGRSYEQYF; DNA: TGTGCTAGCAGCTTAGCGGTCGGGAGGTCCTACGAGCAGTACTTC
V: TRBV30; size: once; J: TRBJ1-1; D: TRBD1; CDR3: CAWSMGQGFAEAFF; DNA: TGTGCCTGGAGTATGGGACAGGGGTTCGCTGAAGCTTTCTTT
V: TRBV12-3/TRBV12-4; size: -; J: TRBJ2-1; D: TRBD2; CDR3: CASTSGLADYNEQFF; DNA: TGTGCCAGCACCTCGGGACTAGCGGACTACAATGAGCAGTTCTTC
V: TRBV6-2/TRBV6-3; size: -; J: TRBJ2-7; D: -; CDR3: CASSYSQGRSYEQYF; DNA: TGTGCCAGCAGTTACAGTCAGGGACGGTCCTACGAGCAGTACTTC
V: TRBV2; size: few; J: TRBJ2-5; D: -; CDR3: CASSDSQETQYF; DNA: TGTGCCAGCAGTGATAGCCAAGAGACCCAGTACTTC
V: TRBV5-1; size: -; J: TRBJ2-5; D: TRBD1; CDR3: CASSPEQGALRETQYF; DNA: TGCGCCAGCAGCCCAGAACAGGGGGCGCTGAGGGAGACCCAGTACTTC
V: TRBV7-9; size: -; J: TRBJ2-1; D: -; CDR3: CASSALTQPYNEQFF; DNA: TGTGCCAGCAGCGCCTTGACACAACCCTACAATGAGCAGTTCTTC
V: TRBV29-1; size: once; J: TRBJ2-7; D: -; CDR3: CSVLFLYAGNEQYF; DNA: TGCAGCGTTTTGTTCTTATATGCGGGGAACGAGCAGTACTTC
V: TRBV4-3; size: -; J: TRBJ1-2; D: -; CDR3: CASSQRYNYGYTF; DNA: TGCGCCAGCAGCCAACGGTATAACTATGGCTACACCTTC
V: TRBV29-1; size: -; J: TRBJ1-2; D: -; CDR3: CSVEGSGEGGYTF; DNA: TGCAGCGTTGAAGGGTCAGGGGAAGGTGGCTACACCTTC
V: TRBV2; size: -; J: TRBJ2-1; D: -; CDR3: CASSHTDTGENEQFF; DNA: TGTGCCAGCAGTCACACAGACACCGGGGAGAATGAGCAGTTCTTC
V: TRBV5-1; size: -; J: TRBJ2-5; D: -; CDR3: CASGWELQETQYF; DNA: TGCGCCAGCGGTTGGGAGTTACAAGAGACCCAGTACTTC
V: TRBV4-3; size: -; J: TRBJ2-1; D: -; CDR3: CASSQGAPLTSSYNEQFF; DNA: TGCGCCAGCAGCCAAGGGGCGCCTTTGACGAGCTCCTACAATGAGCAGTTCTTC
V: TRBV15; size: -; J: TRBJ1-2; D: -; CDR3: CATSRDIASNYGYTF; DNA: TGTGCCACCAGCAGAGATATCGCGTCTAACTATGGCTACACCTTC